A selection of T cell receptor beta chains follows, all from one sample in a study of identical twins. TCRdb re-analysed the 5' RACE reads in MiXCR, keeping a single row per CDR3 protein. The profile shows under 900,000 distinct CDR3 sequences, 9% to 15% of them singletons. These data also featured in a second study, about yellow fever vaccine responses in identical twins.

The sequencing input was PBMCs. The receptors here all came from a woman aged 18-35 years in good health. Each CDR3 is given with its conserved first and last residue. Fields, in order: D gene, J gene, clone size, V gene, CDR3 DNA, CDR3 protein. The D gene is left open where the match is weak. Some rows have no size entry. The others give once, few or many, or a class for an expanded clone.

>TRBD1|TRBJ1-2|many|TRBV29-1
TGCAGCGTAGCCGGGACAGGTTCGTATGGCTACACCTTC
CSVAGTGSYGYTF
>.|TRBJ2-3|many|TRBV15
TGTGCCACCAGCAGGTCAGATACGCAGTATTTT
CATSRSDTQYF
>.|TRBJ1-2|.|TRBV28
TGTGCCAGCAGTTTCTTAGGCGCGGGGGTTGTGGATGGCTACACCTTC
CASSFLGAGVVDGYTF
>.|TRBJ1-2|few|TRBV28
TGTGCCAGCAGCCAGGGGTTTGCAGGGAACTATGGCTACACCTTC
CASSQGFAGNYGYTF
>.|TRBJ2-1|.|TRBV29-1
TGCAGCGTTGAAAAGGACAATGAGCAGTTCTTC
CSVEKDNEQFF
>.|TRBJ1-3|.|TRBV10-3
TGTGCCGCTTGGGATTCTGGAAACACCATATATTTT
CAAWDSGNTIYF
>.|TRBJ2-7|.|TRBV20-1
TGCAGTGCTAGAGAAGAGGGCGGTCGTCCCTACGAGCAGTACTTC
CSAREEGGRPYEQYF
>TRBD1|TRBJ2-7|.|TRBV12-3/TRBV12-4
TGTGCCAGCAGTTTTGAGGGACAGGGGACGTGGGAGCAGTACTTC
CASSFEGQGTWEQYF
>.|TRBJ2-3|few|TRBV28
TGTGCCAGCACACAGAACGGGCGGGTGGACACAGATACGCAGTATTTT
CASTQNGRVDTDTQYF
>TRBD2|TRBJ2-1|.|TRBV7-9
TGTGCCAGCAGCTTAGGCCGACTAGCGGGGCTTACCAGTGAGCAGTTCTTC
CASSLGRLAGLTSEQFF
>.|TRBJ1-3|.|TRBV6-6
TGTGCCAGCAGTCCCATTCCGGGAAACACCATATATTTT
CASSPIPGNTIYF
>TRBD2|TRBJ2-1|few|TRBV20-1
TGCAGTGCTCGGGGACTAGCGGGAGAGGTGGAGCAGTTCTTC
CSARGLAGEVEQFF
>.|TRBJ2-5|few|TRBV28
TGTGCCACTGTCCTTGGGGAGACCCAGTACTTC
CATVLGETQYF
>TRBD1|TRBJ1-2|few|TRBV4-1
TGCGCCAGCAGCCAACCCAGGGGGCTCTATGGCTACACCTTC
CASSQPRGLYGYTF
>TRBD2|TRBJ2-3|few|TRBV7-2
TGTGCCAGCAGCCCCACTAGCGGGGGCCGCACAGATACGCAGTATTTT
CASSPTSGGRTDTQYF
>.|TRBJ2-3|.|TRBV18
TGTGCCAGCTCACCTAAACGAAGCACAGATACGCAGTATTTT
CASSPKRSTDTQYF